This T cell receptor (beta chain) was sequenced during a study of blood T cells in healthy people across ages (dated by TCRdb to the mid-2010s). Describing the broader study: Template switching captured roughly one uniquely barcoded TCR beta cDNA molecule per two T cells in model experiments. Using deep sequencing normalized with unique cDNA molecular identifiers, the study measured how TCR beta repertoire diversity changes with age. The donors were split into four age groups: young (average about 16 years), middle-aged (about 40), aged (roughly 68) and long-lived (under 85). Two additional independent replicas of 1 million unique cDNA reads from the same blood draw were analyzed for two donors (one aged 18 to 30 and one aged 80 or older).

V is cut by 3 bases and J by 2 bases, and the space between the germline ends is 14 bases. From the cysteine up to the phenylalanine, the CDR3 has a length of 15 residues. Only CDR3 DNA is held: 45 bases, read in frame from base 1. CDR1 and CDR2 (KGHSH, LQKENI) derive from the germline V gene. Donors were under 40 systemically healthy Caucasian individuals from Russia aged roughly 6 to 90 years. Each donor gave ten milliliters of peripheral blood, drawn into EDTA-treated Vacutainer tubes. Ficoll-Paque density-gradient centrifugation was used to isolate PBMCs, with at least 6.5 million per sample. Total RNA, at least 5 micrograms per sample, was extracted from PBMCs with Trizol reagent. For every donor, flow cytometry on a PBMC aliquot measured the percentage of naive CD45RAhigh/CD27high T cells. Points on this clonotype: It lacks a known antigen. Per-base qualities were not stored, and no clone one base away is much larger.

The library was produced with 5' RACE. Instrument on record: Illumina HiSeq 2500. A second 7 to 11 cycle PCR used a sample-barcoded 5' primer and a J-beta primer mix. Each TCR beta cDNA molecule received a unique molecular identifier from a template-switch 5' adaptor carrying 12 random nucleotides. Each sample yielded at least 2.5 million CDR3-containing paired-end reads. All of the RNA was converted into first-strand cDNA using the Mint cDNA synthesis kit, with a TRBC-specific oligonucleotide serving as the primer. Following uracil-DNA glycosylase treatment, a first 18-cycle PCR with universal primers M1SS and BC2_uni_R was performed on all cDNA. For the original study's pipeline: For normalization, 1 million high-quality reads were randomly selected from each sample, with every read carrying a distinct molecular identifier. Instead of being binned into consensus sequences, reads with shared molecular identifiers were discarded. CDR3 identification, clonotype clustering and error correction used MiTCR with a Q25 quality threshold and the strictest error-elimination algorithm. A nonparametric unseen species model with Euler transformation was used to estimate a lower bound on total TCR beta diversity. The raw public reads went through TCRdb reprocessing: fastp at Q25, MiXCR clone calling, in-frame beta chains kept. Each CDR3 protein gets just one entry, which takes the most common genes and DNA from the rows behind it. None of the V and J calls come from the authors' own analysis; TCRdb made them. This sample holds fewer than 650,000 distinct CDR3 sequences; about a quarter were observed only once. The top ten clones comprise approximately 3.6% of the sample.

Beyond this particular receptor, the publication reports: The percentage of naive T cells measured by flow cytometry correlated strongly with observed TCR beta diversity. Compared with the aged group, more naive CD4+ T cells, fewer expanded clones and increased TCR diversity were shown by the long-lived group, suggesting age selection. Since profiling was done on bulk unsorted PBMCs, naive and antigen-experienced compartments could not be conclusively compared. Because donor CMV infection status was unknown, age-related changes in expanded clonotypes were potentially confounded. Observed TCR beta diversity per million T cells fell roughly linearly with age, and a significant reduction was already apparent by age about 43. Estimates of total diversity from one million sequenced T cells were regarded as lower bounds and underestimates.

This same sample was also part of a study on T cells of mothers and their children. That second report states: Donors were nine systemically healthy Caucasian individuals: three mothers and their six children. cDNA synthesis used all of the extracted RNA, with roughly 1.5 ug of RNA in each 15 ul reaction. In the second PCR, the M1S primer introduced both the sample barcodes and 2-4 random nucleotides. More than 8.5 million TCR beta CDR3 reads were obtained from each mother, and 2.5 million to 3.5 million reads were obtained from each child. Thymic selection shapes the output of TCR recombination in a similar way in related and unrelated pairs, and inherited differences have a minor effect. Normalized repertoire overlap was always found to be slightly, but never significantly, higher in related mother-child pairs than in unrelated mother-child pairs. With a sensitivity of approximately 93 clones per million clonotypes, no persistent microchimeric T cell clones were detected. The study used deep NGS to compare TCR beta repertoires of mothers and children, seeking features distinguishing related mother-child pairs from unrelated individuals. The mean age was around 40 +/- 4 years for the mothers and around 10 +/- 4 years for the children. After adapters were ligated using NEBNext reagents, the libraries underwent 100+100 nt paired-end sequencing on an Illumina HiSeq 2000. To prevent cross-contamination, the mother and child libraries were prepared one month apart and sequenced in separate runs. Between roughly 450,000 and 2,000,000 distinct TCR beta clonotypes were identified per donor. Naive TCR beta clonotypes were estimated from low-frequency clonotypes matched to each donor's FACS-determined naive share, without sorting.

Material: blood. This sequence originates from a boy between 2 and 15 years old in good health. The V gene is TRBV18 and the J gene is TRBJ2-7; perhaps TRBD2 is the D gene, with 5 bases matching. The CDR3 protein: CASSPGLRGPYEQYF. The nucleotide sequence reads TGTGCCAGCTCACCCGGACTCCGAGGGCCCTACGAGCAGTACTTC.